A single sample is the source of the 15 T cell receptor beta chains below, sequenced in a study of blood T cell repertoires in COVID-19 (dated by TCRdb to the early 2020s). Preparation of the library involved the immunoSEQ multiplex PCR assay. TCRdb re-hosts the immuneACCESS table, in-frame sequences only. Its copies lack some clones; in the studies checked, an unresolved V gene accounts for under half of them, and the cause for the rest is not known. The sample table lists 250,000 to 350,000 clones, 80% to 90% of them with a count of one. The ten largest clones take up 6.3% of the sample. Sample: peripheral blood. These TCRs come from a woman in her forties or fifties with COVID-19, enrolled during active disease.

The CDR3 here is CASSQAPSSYNSPLHF. For the CDR3, the DNA is TGCGCCAGCAGCCAAGCCCCTAGCTCCTATAATTCACCCCTCCACTTT. V usage is TRBV4-1 and J usage is TRBJ1-6; D is uncertain. This CDR3 is 16 amino acids long. Trimming cost V 1 base and J 0 bases, with 7 bases left between them. The germline gives CDR1 MGHRA, CDR2 YSYEKL.

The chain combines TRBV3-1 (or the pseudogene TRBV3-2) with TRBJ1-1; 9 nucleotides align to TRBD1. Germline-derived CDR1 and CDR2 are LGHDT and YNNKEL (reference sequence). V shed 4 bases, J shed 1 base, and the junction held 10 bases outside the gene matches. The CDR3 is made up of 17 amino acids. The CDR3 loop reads CASSPLLGQGPNTEAFF. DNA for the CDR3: TGTGCCAGCAGCCCTCTACTTGGACAGGGGCCGAACACTGAAGCTTTCTTT.

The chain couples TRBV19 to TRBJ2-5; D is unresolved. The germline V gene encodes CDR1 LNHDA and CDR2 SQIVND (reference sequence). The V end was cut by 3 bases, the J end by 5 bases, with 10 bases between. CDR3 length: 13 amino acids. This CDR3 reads CASSMRFLETQYF. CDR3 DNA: TGTGCCAGTAGTATGCGTTTCCTTGAGACCCAGTACTTC.

The CDR3 nucleotides are TGTGCCAGCAGCGCTAGCGGGAGTCCGGCAGATACGCAGTATTTT. Its protein product is CASSASGSPADTQYF. The chain is built from TRBV11-3 and TRBJ2-3; 10 positions agree with TRBD2. The V segment lost 5 bases and the J segment 4 bases; nucleotides outside the gene matches: 6. Germline V CDR1 and CDR2: SGHNT, YENEEA. There are 15 residues in the CDR3.

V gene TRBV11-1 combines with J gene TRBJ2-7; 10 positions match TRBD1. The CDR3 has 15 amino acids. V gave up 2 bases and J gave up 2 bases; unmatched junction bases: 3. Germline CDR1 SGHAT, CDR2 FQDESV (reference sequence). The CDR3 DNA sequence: TGTGCCAGCAGCTTAAGGACAGGGGGGGCCTACGAGCAGTACTTC. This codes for CASSLRTGGAYEQYF.

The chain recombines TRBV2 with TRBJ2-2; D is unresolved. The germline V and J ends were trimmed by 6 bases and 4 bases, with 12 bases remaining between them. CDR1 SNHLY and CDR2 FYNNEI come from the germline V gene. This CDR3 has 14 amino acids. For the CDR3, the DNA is TGTGCCAGCAGCCTTACTATTACCACCGGGGAGCTGTTTTTT. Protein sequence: CASSLTITTGELFF.

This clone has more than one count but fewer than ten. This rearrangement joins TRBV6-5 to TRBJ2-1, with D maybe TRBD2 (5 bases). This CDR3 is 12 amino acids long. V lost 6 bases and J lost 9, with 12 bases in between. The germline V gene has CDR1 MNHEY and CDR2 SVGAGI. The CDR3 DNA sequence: TGTGCCAGCAGCAAGACTACACTTGAGCAGTTCTTC. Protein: CASSKTTLEQFF.

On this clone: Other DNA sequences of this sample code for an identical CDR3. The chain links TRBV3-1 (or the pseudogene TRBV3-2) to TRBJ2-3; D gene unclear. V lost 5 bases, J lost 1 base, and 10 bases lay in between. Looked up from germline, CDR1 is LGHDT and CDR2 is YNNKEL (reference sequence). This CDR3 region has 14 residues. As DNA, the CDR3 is TGTGCCAGCAGCTCTTCCGGAGGCACAGATACGCAGTATTTT. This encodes CASSSSGGTDTQYF.

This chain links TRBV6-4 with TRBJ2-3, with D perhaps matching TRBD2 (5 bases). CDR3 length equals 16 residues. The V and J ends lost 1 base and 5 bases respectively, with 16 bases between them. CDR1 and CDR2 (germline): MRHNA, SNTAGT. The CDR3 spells CASSDFSVGGGDTQYF. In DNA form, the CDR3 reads TGTGCCAGCAGTGACTTTTCAGTCGGCGGAGGAGATACGCAGTATTTT.

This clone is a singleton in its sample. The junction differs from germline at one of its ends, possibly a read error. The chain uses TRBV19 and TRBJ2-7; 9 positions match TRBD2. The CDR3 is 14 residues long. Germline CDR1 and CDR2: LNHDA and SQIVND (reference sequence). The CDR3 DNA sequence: TGTGTCAGTAGTATTCCGGGACTAGCCGCCGAGCAGTACTTC. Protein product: CVSSIPGLAAEQYF.

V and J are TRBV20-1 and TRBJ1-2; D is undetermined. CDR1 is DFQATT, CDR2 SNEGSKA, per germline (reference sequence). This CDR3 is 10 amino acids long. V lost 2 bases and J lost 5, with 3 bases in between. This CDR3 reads CSARRYGYTF. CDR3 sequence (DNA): TGCAGTGCTAGACGTTATGGCTACACCTTC.

CDR3 DNA: TGTGCCAGCAGGGGGCAGCTTGGAAACACCATATATTTT. It translates to CASRGQLGNTIYF. The chain combines TRBV2 with TRBJ1-3; D might be TRBD1 (5 bases). From germline, CDR1 is SNHLY and CDR2 FYNNEI. The CDR3 is 13 amino acids. V was shortened by 6 bases and J by 3 bases, with 9 bases between the two germline ends.

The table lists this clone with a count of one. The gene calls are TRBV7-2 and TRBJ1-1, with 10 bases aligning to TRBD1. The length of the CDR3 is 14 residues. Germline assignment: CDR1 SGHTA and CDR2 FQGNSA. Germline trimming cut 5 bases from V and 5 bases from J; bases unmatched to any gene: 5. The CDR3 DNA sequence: TGTGCCAGCAGCCCCGGACAGGGGGTGACTGAAGCTTTCTTT. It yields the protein CASSPGQGVTEAFF. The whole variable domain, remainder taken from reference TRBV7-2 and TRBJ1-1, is GAGVSQSPSNKVTEKGKDVELRCDPISGHTALYWYRQSLGQGLEFLIYFQGNSAPDKSGLPSDRFSAERTGGSVSTLTIQRTQQEDSAVYLCASSPGQGVTEAFFGQGTRLTVV.

CDR3 amino acids: CASSPPGTENTEAFF. The CDR3, as DNA: TGTGCCAGCAGCCCCCCCGGGACAGAGAACACTGAAGCTTTCTTT. The chain recombines TRBV7-2 with TRBJ1-1; 7 bases map to TRBD1. Trimming removed 5 bases from V and 1 base from J; junction bases left unmatched: 7. CDR1 SGHTA and CDR2 FQGNSA come from the germline V gene. CDR3 length: 15 residues. The whole variable domain, remainder taken from reference TRBV7-2 and TRBJ1-1, is GAGVSQSPSNKVTEKGKDVELRCDPISGHTALYWYRQSLGQGLEFLIYFQGNSAPDKSGLPSDRFSAERTGGSVSTLTIQRTQQEDSAVYLCASSPPGTENTEAFFGQGTRLTVV.

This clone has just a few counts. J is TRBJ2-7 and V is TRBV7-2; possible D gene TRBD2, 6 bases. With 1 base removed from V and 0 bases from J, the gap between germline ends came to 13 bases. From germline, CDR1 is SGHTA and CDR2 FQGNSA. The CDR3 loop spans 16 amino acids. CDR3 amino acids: CASSLGPAGSSYEQYF. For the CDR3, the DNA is TGTGCCAGCAGCTTAGGGCCCGCCGGGAGCTCCTACGAGCAGTACTTC.